This TCR beta chain was profiled in a study of tumor-infiltrating lymphocytes in primary liver carcinoma. Study-level results: Compared with tumor region pairs, tumor-adjacent and tumor-blood pairs overlapped less. Only around 7.5-24% of top clones occurred in all five tumor regions.

Per germline, CDR1 DFQATT and CDR2 SNEGSKA (reference sequence). V was clipped by 7 bases and J by 8 bases; unmatched bases: 9. The CDR3 has 13 amino acids. The study co-extracted DNA and RNA from around 20-30 mg of unsorted bulk tissue. The study found over 90% viable tumor cells in every tumor sample. There are a few counts of this clonotype. Its antigen is currently unknown. From approximately 550 ng of total RNA, TCR beta-specific cDNA was reverse-transcribed using a constant-region primer. Three nested multiplex PCR rounds, a slightly modified ARM-PCR method, built the TCR beta libraries. Both of the initial two PCR rounds ran for nine to ten cycles and employed TRBV1-TRBV30 forward primers alongside a C-beta reverse primer. TCRdb ran MiXCR on the multiplex PCR reads and lists one entry per CDR3 protein. The sample carries around 190,000 distinct CDR3 sequences, around four fifths recorded once.

Sequencing was carried out using tumor tissue from primary liver carcinoma. The chain couples TRBV20-1 to TRBJ2-1; 9 positions match TRBD2. The TCR comes from a man aged 35 to 55 with primary liver carcinoma and hepatitis B virus infection. In DNA form, the CDR3 reads TGCAGTGGTAGTGGCGGGAGGGGCTATGAGCAGTTCTTC. Its protein is CSGSGGRGYEQFF.